This T cell receptor (beta chain) is drawn from a study of beta chain features in type 1 diabetes. Study-wide context: Fewer than 140,000,000 sorted cells were examined across all samples. Study observations and caveats: When VDJ junctions were examined, type 1 diabetes patients showed fewer insertions and more deletions. Shortening that was moderate but significant affected the TCRB CDR3s of Type 1 diabetes patients in all four CD4+ subsets. Patients and controls would share equally any PCR tilt toward shorter templates.

Each of the CD4+ naive, central memory, regulatory and stem cell-like memory populations was sorted via CD45RO/CCR7/CD25/CD127/CD95/CD27. The sequenced template was cDNA made from the entire isolated RNA. Sequencing was performed with immunoSEQ multiplex PCR; in TCRdb, only in-frame clones are kept and a portion is missing. The table has 45,000 to 65,000 clones, about 50% seen once. This clone was detected only a few times. As yet, its antigen is unknown. This CDR3 has 17 residues. V was cut by 0 bases and J by 6 bases, with 17 bases left in between. Germline CDR1 and CDR2: SGHTA and FQGNSA. The TCR sequence derives from a woman aged 40 to 50 with type 1 diabetes. The V and J genes are TRBV7-2 and TRBJ2-2; a weak D match, TRBD2 (5 bases). Sequenced material: Tregs from blood. The CDR3 coding sequence is TGTGCCAGCAGCTTAGCGTTGGTGGTGGGAGTGGCCGGGGAGCTGTTTTTT. As protein: CASSLALVVGVAGELFF. Variable domain in full (rest from reference TRBV7-2 and TRBJ2-2): GAGVSQSPSNKVTEKGKDVELRCDPISGHTALYWYRQSLGQGLEFLIYFQGNSAPDKSGLPSDRFSAERTGGSVSTLTIQRTQQEDSAVYLCASSLALVVGVAGELFFGEGSRLTVL.